The sample holds one count of the clone carrying this T cell receptor (beta chain). Here immunoSEQ multiplex PCR was the method, and the copy in TCRdb shows in-frame clones only, minus some. Among 380,000 or so clones listed, approximately 86% were seen once. The junction had 2 bases not matched to a gene; V was cut back by 0 bases and J by 3 bases. Germline V CDR1 and CDR2: SGHRS, YFSETQ. CDR3 length: 16 amino acids. These data originate in a study of blood T cell repertoires in COVID-19. Study summary: The cDNA or gDNA used as material had been derived from T cells, B-cell-depleted T cells, or PBMCs.

This sequence was found in a woman aged 60-75 years with COVID-19, enrolled during active disease. J is TRBJ2-2 and V is TRBV5-1, with 10 bases aligning to TRBD1. The sample taken for sequencing was peripheral blood. The CDR3 DNA sequence: TGCGCCAGCAGCTTGGGACAGGGGGCTGACACCGGGGAGCTGTTTTTT. Encoded protein: CASSLGQGADTGELFF.